The 14 T cell receptor beta chains given below trace back to one sample, sequenced in a study of cytomegalovirus exposure and HLA in healthy donors. The PCR had 60 Vbeta and 13 Jbeta primers. The data were produced by immunoSEQ multiplex PCR, yet TCRdb's version contains in-frame clones alone and is incomplete. The sample records 90,000 to 120,000 clones, 10% being singletons. The sequenced sample was PBMCs. The receptors shown here come from a man in his forties or fifties in good health and CMV-seropositive.

The V gene is TRBV27, the J gene TRBJ2-1; maybe TRBD1 (6 bases). In germline, CDR1 is MNHEY, CDR2 SMNVEV (reference sequence). The ends were cut back, 10 bases at V and 4 bases at J, with 17 bases in the middle. The CDR3 contains 14 residues. In nucleotides, the CDR3 is TGTGCCACCGAATCCCGGACAGAGTACAATGAGCAGTTCTTC. Translating it yields CATESRTEYNEQFF.

The rearrangement joins TRBV9 to TRBJ2-3, with D unresolved. Trimming shortened V by 0 bases and J by 3 bases, and 8 bases separated the two germline ends. This CDR3 comprises 14 residues. CDR1 is SGDLS, CDR2 YYNGEE, per germline. The CDR3 sequence is CASSVAELTDTQYF. Here the CDR3 DNA reads TGTGCCAGCAGCGTAGCTGAGCTAACAGATACGCAGTATTTT.

The chain employs TRBV7-6 and TRBJ1-1; tentatively, D is TRBD1 (5 bases). The CDR3 contains 14 residues. Deletions cut 1 base from V and 4 bases from J, with 10 bases between. CDR1 and CDR2 (germline): SGHVS, FNYEAQ. DNA of the CDR3: TGTGCCAGCAGCTTAGGGTCGGGGGGCACTGAAGCTTTCTTT. Translation: CASSLGSGGTEAFF.

V gene TRBV7-9 combines with J gene TRBJ2-1, with 9 bases matching TRBD2. The CDR3 sequence is 15 residues long. V was pared by 1 base and J by 8 bases, with 6 bases of the junction left unmatched. Germline CDR1 is SEHNR and CDR2 is FQNEAQ (reference sequence). The CDR3 nucleotides read TGTGCCAGCAGCTTAGGTAGCGGGAGTGTAGATGAGCAGTTCTTC. Protein product: CASSLGSGSVDEQFF.

This clone turned up a few times. The J gene is TRBJ2-7, the V gene TRBV10-3, with 8 positions matching TRBD2. J lost 4 bases, V lost 3 bases, and 14 bases had no gene match. The germline gives CDR1 ENHRY, CDR2 SYGVKD. The CDR3 sequence is 17 residues long. The CDR3 DNA reads as TGTGCCATCAGTGACCCTCAGAGCAGCGGGAGTCGGTACGAGCAGTACTTC. This gives the protein CAISDPQSSGSRYEQYF.

V is TRBV4-1 and J is TRBJ2-7; 8 bases line up with TRBD2. The V segment lost 1 base and the J segment 2 bases; nucleotides outside the gene matches: 10. The CDR3 loop spans 17 amino acids. In germline, CDR1 is MGHRA, CDR2 YSYEKL. CDR3 protein: CASSQGFRTSQTYEQYF. The CDR3 DNA sequence: TGCGCCAGCAGCCAAGGTTTTCGGACTAGCCAAACCTACGAGCAGTACTTC.

V is TRBV7-3 and J is TRBJ1-3, with D perhaps TRBD1 (5 bases). Germline values: CDR1 SGHTA, CDR2 FQGTGA. V lost 5 bases, J lost 5 bases, and 16 bases lay in between. The CDR3 is made up of 15 amino acids. The DNA of the CDR3 is TGTGCCAGCAGCCAGACTAGCGGACACAGAAACACCATATATTTT. This gives the protein CASSQTSGHRNTIYF.

This clone was seen a handful of times. The rearrangement joins TRBV4-1 to TRBJ1-4; the D is unclear. This CDR3 spans 16 amino acids. With 0 bases removed from V and 0 bases from J, the gap between germline ends came to 8 bases. CDR1 MGHRA and CDR2 YSYEKL come from the germline V gene. CDR3 sequence reads: CASSQEEAATNEKLFF. The CDR3 coding sequence is TGCGCCAGCAGCCAAGAAGAAGCCGCAACTAATGAAAAACTGTTTTTT.

The chain recombines TRBV6-1 with TRBJ2-2, with 10 bases fitting TRBD2. V was clipped by 5 bases and J by 7 bases; unmatched bases: 10. Germline CDR1 and CDR2: MNHNS and SASEGT. The CDR3 extends over 16 amino acids. Written as DNA, the CDR3 is TGTGCCAGCAGTCAAGGCACTAGCGGGATTAGCGGGGAGCTGTTTTTT. It codes for CASSQGTSGISGELFF.

The rearrangement uses TRBV27 and TRBJ1-1; 7 positions agree with TRBD1. J lost 3 bases, V lost 5 bases, and 15 bases had no gene match. Germline assignment: CDR1 MNHEY and CDR2 SMNVEV (reference sequence). The CDR3 length is 17 residues. CDR3 region: CASSIMVLQGLHTEAFF. CDR3 sequence (DNA): TGTGCCAGCAGTATAATGGTACTACAGGGGCTGCACACTGAAGCTTTCTTT.

This chain joins TRBV10-3 and TRBJ1-4, with 7 positions matching TRBD1. With 2 bases clipped from V and 7 bases from J, the junction kept 13 bases outside the gene matches. This CDR3 region has 17 residues. CDR1 ENHRY and CDR2 SYGVKD come from the germline V gene. The CDR3 region is CAISEPTRPDRAEKLFF. The CDR3 DNA reads as TGTGCCATCAGTGAGCCCACTCGCCCCGACAGGGCTGAAAAACTGTTTTTT.

The sample holds a few counts of this clone. The rearrangement uses TRBV7-3 and TRBJ1-3, with D hard to call. Per the germline V gene, CDR1 is SGHTA and CDR2 is FQGTGA. Trimming removed 2 bases from V and 2 bases from J, with 10 bases in between. CDR3 length equals 15 residues. CDR3 loop: CASSLSPEPGNTIYF. The CDR3, as DNA: TGTGCCAGCAGCTTATCTCCAGAACCTGGAAACACCATATATTTT. The complete variable domain, with remaining parts taken from reference TRBV7-3 and TRBJ1-3, reads GAGVSQTPSNKVTEKGKYVELRCDPISGHTALYWYRQSLGQGPEFLIYFQGTGAADDSGLPNDRFFAVRPEGSVSTLKIQRTERGDSAVYLCASSLSPEPGNTIYFGEGSWLTVV.

V usage is TRBV7-9 and J usage is TRBJ1-5; 10 bases are a match to TRBD1. The CDR3 totals 16 residues. Germline CDR1 reads SEHNR; CDR2 reads FQNEAQ (reference sequence). The ends lost 1 base at V and 4 bases at J; junction bases unmatched: 4. Written as DNA, the CDR3 is TGTGCCAGCAGCTTAGGCGGACAGGGGGGAAATCAGCCCCAGCATTTT. Its translation is CASSLGGQGGNQPQHF.

This clone was picked up a small number of times. The rearrangement links TRBV5-4 to TRBJ2-7, with 8 positions matching TRBD2. Germline V gene lookup returns CDR1 SGHNT and CDR2 YYREEE (reference sequence). The junction had 5 bases not matched to a gene; V was cut back by 0 bases and J by 6 bases. The CDR3 covers 14 residues. CDR3 region: CASSLGAGVSEQYF. CDR3 DNA: TGTGCCAGCAGCTTGGGAGCGGGAGTGAGCGAGCAGTACTTC.